This TCR beta chain was captured in a study of blood T cell repertoires in COVID-19. Per the original data handling: Counts of nucleated cells, estimated from reference gene primer amplification, were obtained. Produced via immunoSEQ multiplex PCR; TCRdb's table is partial and in-frame only. V, J and clone size are those of that table, while D and trimming were read from the DNA. There are 200,000 to 250,000 clones in the sample; roughly 90% occur only once, and 3% to 4.5% lies in the top ten. Germline CDR1 and CDR2: MNHEY and SMNVEV (reference sequence). The CDR3 is 16 residues long. The germline V and J ends were trimmed by 3 bases and 10 bases, with 19 bases remaining between them.

Material: PBMCs or T cells enriched from blood (not recorded which). The receptor's source is a woman in her thirties or forties with acute COVID-19. V is TRBV27 and J is TRBJ1-6; weak D call: TRBD1 (5 bases). CDR3 residues: CASSFSPGIGDSPLHF. The CDR3 DNA sequence: TGTGCCAGCAGTTTTTCCCCAGGGATAGGAGACTCACCCCTCCACTTT.